Listed here are 24 T cell receptor beta chains from one sample, sequenced in a study of T cell repertoires in cytomegalovirus infection. TCRdb re-derived calls from the reads in MiXCR, one entry per CDR3 protein. The profile shows some 700,000 distinct CDR3 sequences, about 40% of them singletons. Sequenced: PBMCs. The receptors stem from a human donor in good health (CMV status not recorded). Some clones in this sample may be carry-over from other donors' samples.

The chain is built from TRBV5-1 and TRBJ2-3; tentative D call: TRBD2 (6 bases). V was cut by 2 bases and J by 2 bases, with 15 bases left in between. The germline V gene has CDR1 SGHRS and CDR2 YFSETQ. The CDR3 runs to 16 residues. Here the CDR3 DNA reads TGCGCCAGCAGCTTCGGACTACAAGGGAACACAGATACGCAGTATTTT. Amino acids: CASSFGLQGNTDTQYF.

There are a few counts of this clonotype. The chain joins TRBV7-9 to TRBJ1-6; D possibly corresponds to TRBD1 (5 bases). Germline CDR1 and CDR2: SEHNR and FQNEAQ (reference sequence). The V and J ends lost 7 bases and 11 bases respectively, with 15 bases between them. The CDR3 totals 13 residues. This CDR3 is CASIQGSGTPLHF. The CDR3 DNA sequence: TGTGCCAGCATCCAGGGTTCGGGTACACCCCTCCACTTT.

This clonotype was found a few times. The chain is built from TRBV7-2 and TRBJ2-1; possible D gene TRBD2, 6 bases. The CDR3 is 14 amino acids. Trimming cost V 7 bases and J 1 base, with 11 bases left between them. From germline, CDR1 is SGHTA and CDR2 FQGNSA. CDR3 protein: CASTQAGSYNEQFF. The CDR3 nucleotides are TGTGCCAGCACCCAGGCGGGATCCTACAATGAGCAGTTCTTC.

This clonotype was counted many times. The chain recombines TRBV4-1 with TRBJ2-7; D uncertain. V was shortened by 1 base and J by 3 bases, with 10 bases between the two germline ends. Germline V gene sequence: CDR1 MGHRA, CDR2 YSYEKL. This CDR3 has 14 residues. CDR3 protein: CASSQVGTGYEQYF. CDR3 DNA sequence: TGCGCCAGCAGCCAAGTGGGCACCGGCTACGAGCAGTACTTC.

CDR3 residues: CASAALVSYNEQFF. The DNA of the CDR3 is TGCGCCAGCGCAGCCCTAGTGTCCTACAATGAGCAGTTCTTC. V and J are TRBV5-1 and TRBJ2-1, with D unresolved. This CDR3 is 14 amino acids long. The germline V gene encodes CDR1 SGHRS and CDR2 YFSETQ. Trimming took 7 bases from V and 1 from J, leaving 12 bases between them.

This rearrangement joins TRBV7-6 to TRBJ1-2; 9 bases agree with TRBD1. CDR3 length: 14 residues. V was pared by 4 bases and J by 4 bases, with 4 bases of the junction left unmatched. In germline, CDR1 is SGHVS, CDR2 FNYEAQ. The CDR3 region is CASSSGQGAYGYTF. In DNA form, the CDR3 reads TGTGCCAGCAGCTCGGGACAGGGTGCCTATGGCTACACCTTC.

The chain links TRBV6-5 to TRBJ2-2; the D is unclear. Germline-derived CDR1 and CDR2 are MNHEY and SVGAGI. The V end was cut by 2 bases, the J end by 6 bases, with 7 bases between. The CDR3 runs to 13 residues. The CDR3 sequence: CASSYDLAGELFF. DNA of the CDR3: TGTGCCAGCAGTTACGATTTGGCCGGGGAGCTGTTTTTT.

The gene calls are TRBV12-3 or TRBV12-4 and TRBJ1-2; TRBD1 matches 8 bases. The CDR3 runs to 14 residues. Trimming at V came to 0 bases and at J to 6 bases, leaving 3 bases not matched to a gene. CDR3 sequence reads: CASSLADRVHGYTF. CDR3 in DNA: TGTGCCAGCAGTTTAGCGGACAGGGTACATGGCTACACCTTC.

The chain couples TRBV24-1 to TRBJ2-3; D call uncertain. V was clipped by 4 bases and J by 0 bases, with 16 bases between them. The CDR3 sequence is 17 residues long. The germline gives CDR1 KGHDR, CDR2 SFDVKD. CDR3 DNA: TGTGCCACCAGTGACCCGACGGCCTTACTGAGCACAGATACGCAGTATTTT. Translating it yields CATSDPTALLSTDTQYF.

In the case of this clonotype: A much bigger clone sits one base away, suggesting this may be a read error. This chain joins TRBV12-3 or TRBV12-4 and TRBJ1-5; no reliable D call. The CDR3 is made up of 15 amino acids. The CDR3 protein is CASSLTQLSNQPPHF. For the CDR3, the DNA is TGTGCCAGCAGTTTAACCCAACTTAGCAATCAGCCCCCGCATTTT.

This clonotype showed up just a few times. This chain uses TRBV7-8 with TRBJ2-3; TRBD1 or TRBD2 may be the D gene (6 bases each). V was shortened by 3 bases and J by 2 bases, with 12 bases between the two germline ends. Germline assignment: CDR1 SGHVS and CDR2 FQNEAQ. This CDR3 contains 15 residues. In nucleotides, the CDR3 is TGTGCCAGCAGCTTCGTGGGGGGCGCCACAGATACGCAGTATTTT. It translates to CASSFVGGATDTQYF.

The rearrangement uses TRBV7-6 and TRBJ2-1; 11 nucleotides match TRBD2. Germline values: CDR1 SGHVS, CDR2 FNYEAQ. The CDR3 is 17 residues long. Trimming removed 8 bases from V and 4 bases from J; junction bases left unmatched: 13. The CDR3 DNA is TGTGCCAGCCGAAAGGTTTTAGGGACTAGCGGTTACAATGAGCAGTTCTTC. It codes for CASRKVLGTSGYNEQFF.

This clonotype was counted many times. This chain uses TRBV4-1 with TRBJ1-4; 7 nucleotides agree with TRBD1. After removal of 2 bases from V and 0 bases from J, the junction contained 12 bases not matched to a gene. Germline V gene sequence: CDR1 MGHRA, CDR2 YSYEKL. CDR3 length: 19 residues. The CDR3 region has the DNA TGCGCCAGCAGCCAAAAGAACGAGGACAGGCCTGCAACTAATGAAAAACTGTTTTTT. It yields the protein CASSQKNEDRPATNEKLFF.

This clonotype was seen ten or more times. The V call is TRBV10-3, the J call TRBJ1-6; 9 bases are shared with TRBD1. The germline gives CDR1 ENHRY, CDR2 SYGVKD. Germline trimming cut 7 bases from V and 9 bases from J; bases unmatched to any gene: 4. The CDR3 spans 13 residues. The CDR3 loop is CAITMDRGSPLHF. The CDR3 region has the DNA TGTGCCATCACTATGGACAGGGGTTCACCCCTCCACTTT.

The chain couples TRBV19 to TRBJ1-2; 7 nucleotides agree with TRBD1. The germline gives CDR1 LNHDA, CDR2 SQIVND (reference sequence). The CDR3 runs to 17 residues. V lost 1 base, J lost 4 bases, and 12 bases stayed unmatched. The CDR3 region is CASSIGDTGASRYGYTF. Written as DNA, the CDR3 is TGTGCCAGTAGTATAGGTGACACAGGGGCGTCGCGCTATGGCTACACCTTC.

There are a few counts of this clonotype. The chain uses TRBV5-5 and TRBJ2-1; D remains ambiguous. The CDR3 runs 16 residues. The V end lost 6 bases, the J end lost 1 base, and 17 bases lay between the germline ends. In germline, CDR1 is SGHKS, CDR2 YYEKEE (reference sequence). This CDR3 reads CASTPPGQRSYNEQFF. CDR3 DNA sequence: TGTGCCAGCACCCCTCCCGGGCAGAGGTCCTACAATGAGCAGTTCTTC. The full variable domain, completed using reference TRBV5-5 and TRBJ2-1, is DAGVTQSPTHLIKTRGQQVTLRCSPISGHKSVSWYQQVLGQGPQFIFQYYEKEERGRGNFPDRFSARQFPNYSSELNVNALLLGDSALYLCASTPPGQRSYNEQFFGPGTRLTVL.

This chain joins TRBV28 and TRBJ2-1; D possibly corresponds to TRBD2 (6 bases). V lost 2 bases to trimming and J lost 3 bases, with 11 bases between them. CDR1 and CDR2 from the germline V gene are MDHEN and SYDVKM. The length of the CDR3 is 15 residues. The CDR3 DNA follows: TGTGCCAGCAGTTTAAGAGCGGGCTACTACAATGAGCAGTTCTTC. Protein product: CASSLRAGYYNEQFF.

This clonotype was detected many times. V gene TRBV6-1 combines with J gene TRBJ2-1; possible D gene TRBD1, 5 bases. This CDR3 region has 14 residues. Trimming shortened V by 5 bases and J by 3 bases, and 11 bases separated the two germline ends. The germline V gene has CDR1 MNHNS and CDR2 SASEGT. CDR3: CASSKQGVYNEQFF. CDR3 DNA: TGTGCCAGCAGTAAGCAGGGTGTCTACAATGAGCAGTTCTTC.

For this clonotype: This may stem from a read error, because a much larger clone lies one nucleotide away. The chain couples TRBV2 to TRBJ1-2; TRBD1 matches 7 bases. Trimming cost V 8 bases and J 0 bases; bases outside gene matches: 6. The germline V gene encodes CDR1 SNHLY and CDR2 FYNNEI. The CDR3 spans 14 residues. The CDR3 DNA is TGTGCCAGCGGCCGGGACAGAGCTAACTATGGCTACACCTTC. It is translated as CASGRDRANYGYTF.

The chain recombines TRBV19 with TRBJ2-7, with D uncertain. This CDR3 is built from 15 residues. The V end was cut by 3 bases, the J end by 3 bases, with 15 bases between. Germline V gives CDR1 LNHDA, CDR2 SQIVND (reference sequence). The CDR3 DNA is TGTGCCAGTAGTATCTCCAGAACCGGATTCTACGAGCAGTACTTC. Translation gives CASSISRTGFYEQYF. The whole variable domain, remainder taken from reference TRBV19 and TRBJ2-7, is DGGITQSPKYLFRKEGQNVTLSCEQNLNHDAMYWYRQDPGQGLRLIYYSQIVNDFQKGDIAEGYSVSREKKESFPLTVTSAQKNPTAFYLCASSISRTGFYEQYFGPGTRLTVT.

Turning to this clonotype: Just one base apart from a much larger clone, this may be a read error. J is TRBJ2-5 and V is TRBV7-6; D possibly corresponds to TRBD1 (5 bases). This CDR3 is 15 amino acids long. V lost 4 bases, J lost 5 bases, and 17 bases lay in between. The germline gives CDR1 SGHVS, CDR2 FNYEAQ. CDR3 nucleotide sequence: TGTGCCAGCAGCTATAAGACAAGGGGCGAGGAGACCCAGTACTTC. Translation gives CASSYKTRGEETQYF. Variable domain in full (rest from reference TRBV7-6 and TRBJ2-5): GAGVSQSPRYKVTKRGQDVALRCDPISGHVSLYWYRQALGQGPEFLTYFNYEAQQDKSGLPNDRFSAERPEGSISTLTIQRTEQRDSAMYRCASSYKTRGEETQYFGPGTRLLVL.

This clonotype was seen only a few times. V is TRBV18 and J is TRBJ1-1; 10 nucleotides align to TRBD1. Germline V CDR1 and CDR2: KGHSH, LQKENI. The CDR3 totals 17 residues. V shed 3 bases and J 1 base; nucleotides not matched to a gene: 8. The CDR3 here is CASSPRTGGQRNTEAFF. In DNA, the CDR3 is TGTGCCAGCTCACCGAGGACAGGGGGACAACGGAACACTGAAGCTTTCTTT. The full variable domain, its missing parts supplied by reference TRBV18 and TRBJ1-1, is NAGVMQNPRHLVRRRGQEARLRCSPMKGHSHVYWYRQLPEEGLKFMVYLQKENIIDESGMPKERFSAEFPKEGPSILRIQQVVRGDSAAYFCASSPRTGGQRNTEAFFGQGTRLTVV.

The rearrangement joins TRBV6-5 to TRBJ2-5, with TRBD2 identical over 7 bases. V gave up 2 bases and J gave up 5 bases; unmatched junction bases: 8. Per germline, CDR1 MNHEY and CDR2 SVGAGI. The CDR3 loop spans 15 amino acids. This CDR3 is CASSYGSAGVETQYF. Written as DNA, the CDR3 is TGTGCCAGCAGTTACGGTAGTGCGGGAGTGGAGACCCAGTACTTC.

The V and J genes are TRBV7-6 and TRBJ1-1; D call uncertain. CDR3 length equals 13 residues. Germline loops: CDR1 SGHVS, CDR2 FNYEAQ. Trimming shortened V by 0 bases and J by 9 bases, and 11 bases separated the two germline ends. CDR3 coding DNA: TGTGCCAGCAGCTTAGCGTCTACATACAAAGCTTTCTTT. The encoded protein is CASSLASTYKAFF.